The 9 T cell receptor beta chains presented below share a single source sample, sequenced in a study of shared clonotypes between healthy human individuals. Sequencing used immunoSEQ multiplex PCR; TCRdb keeps in-frame clones, though not all of them. The sample records about 1.5 million clones, under 99% being singletons. The source material was naive CD4+ T cells sorted from blood. Subset denoted: CD45RA+ positively selected. The receptors were sampled from a man under 40 in good health.

This chain links TRBV19 with TRBJ2-2; perhaps TRBD2 as D (5 bases). The germline gives CDR1 LNHDA, CDR2 SQIVND (reference sequence). Trimming removed 4 bases at V and 1 base at J, with 10 bases between. The length of the CDR3 is 15 residues. The CDR3 DNA follows: TGTGCCAGTAGTAACAAGGACTGGAACACCGGGGAGCTGTTTTTT. It codes for CASSNKDWNTGELFF. The variable domain in full, with the rest retrieved from reference TRBV19 and TRBJ2-2, is DGGITQSPKYLFRKEGQNVTLSCEQNLNHDAMYWYRQDPGQGLRLIYYSQIVNDFQKGDIAEGYSVSREKKESFPLTVTSAQKNPTAFYLCASSNKDWNTGELFFGEGSRLTVL.

The rearrangement uses TRBV12-2 and TRBJ2-7; the table's D gene call, TRBD1, was not cross checked with the DNA. TRBV12-2 is reported as a pseudogene. The CDR3 is 18 amino acids. Here the CDR3 reads CASHQGQANSRSSYEQYF. CDR3 in DNA: TGTGCAAGTCACCAGGGACAGGCTAACTCAAGGAGCTCCTACGAGCAGTACTTC.

V is TRBV5-5 and J is TRBJ1-5; D not certain. Germline CDR1 and CDR2: SGHKS and YYEKEE (reference sequence). This CDR3 has 16 amino acids. V lost 0 bases and J lost 0, with 10 bases in between. The CDR3 reads CASSLGVGFSNQPQHF. The CDR3 coding sequence is TGTGCCAGCAGCTTGGGTGTGGGTTTTAGCAATCAGCCCCAGCATTTT. Variable domain in full (rest from reference TRBV5-5 and TRBJ1-5): DAGVTQSPTHLIKTRGQQVTLRCSPISGHKSVSWYQQVLGQGPQFIFQYYEKEERGRGNFPDRFSARQFPNYSSELNVNALLLGDSALYLCASSLGVGFSNQPQHFGDGTRLSIL.

Here the CDR3 DNA reads TGTGCCAGCAGTTTACAGGCGGCCCGGGGCTACGAGCAGTACTTC. This translates into CASSLQAARGYEQYF. V is TRBV27 and J is TRBJ2-7; TRBD2 is a possible D gene (5 bases). Germline loops: CDR1 MNHEY, CDR2 SMNVEV (reference sequence). The CDR3 is 15 residues long. V lost 2 bases, J lost 3 bases, and 14 bases lay in between.

V gene TRBV7-9 combines with J gene TRBJ2-3, with D possibly being TRBD1 (5 bases). Germline V gene sequence: CDR1 SEHNR, CDR2 FQNEAQ (reference sequence). The length of the CDR3 is 16 residues. V gave up 0 bases and J gave up 2 bases, with 12 bases separating them. CDR3 sequence: CASSLAPGRDTDTQYF. CDR3 nucleotide sequence: TGTGCCAGCAGCTTAGCGCCGGGCAGGGACACAGATACGCAGTATTTT.

V and J are TRBV5-4 and TRBJ1-4, with D unclear. The ends were cut back, 6 bases at V and 8 bases at J, with 17 bases in the middle. Germline V gene lookup returns CDR1 SGHNT and CDR2 YYREEE (reference sequence). CDR3 length: 14 amino acids. CDR3 region: CASTHGPRGEKLFF. The CDR3 DNA sequence: TGTGCCAGCACCCACGGACCCCGCGGGGAAAAACTGTTTTTT.

This clone was observed a single time. The chain uses TRBV5-1 and TRBJ2-2; 14 bases match TRBD2. V lost 1 base to trimming and J lost 6 bases; unmatched junction nucleotides: 5. The germline V gene encodes CDR1 SGHRS and CDR2 YFSETQ. CDR3 length: 17 amino acids. The CDR3 spells CASSLRLAGGIPGELFF. In DNA, the CDR3 is TGCGCCAGCAGCTTGCGACTAGCGGGAGGGATACCCGGGGAGCTGTTTTTT.

In the case of this clone: One end of the junction is discordant with germline, which a read error may explain. The chain joins TRBV18 to TRBJ1-3; unclear D gene. The CDR3 is 15 residues long. Germline V gene data show CDR1 as KGHSH and CDR2 as LQKENI. CDR3 protein: CASSPAGNSGNTIYF. The CDR3 DNA sequence: TGTGCCAGCTCACCAGCCGGGAACTCTGGGAACACCATATATTTT.

V usage is TRBV4-2 and J usage is TRBJ2-3, with D possibly TRBD2 on 7 matching bases. This CDR3 has 15 amino acids. Trimming removed 5 bases at V and 3 bases at J, with 15 bases between. CDR1 and CDR2 from the germline V gene are LGHNA and YNFKEQ. Here the CDR3 DNA reads TGTGCCAGCAGCGGGACATGGGGGGGGACAGATACGCAGTATTTT. It codes for CASSGTWGGTDTQYF.